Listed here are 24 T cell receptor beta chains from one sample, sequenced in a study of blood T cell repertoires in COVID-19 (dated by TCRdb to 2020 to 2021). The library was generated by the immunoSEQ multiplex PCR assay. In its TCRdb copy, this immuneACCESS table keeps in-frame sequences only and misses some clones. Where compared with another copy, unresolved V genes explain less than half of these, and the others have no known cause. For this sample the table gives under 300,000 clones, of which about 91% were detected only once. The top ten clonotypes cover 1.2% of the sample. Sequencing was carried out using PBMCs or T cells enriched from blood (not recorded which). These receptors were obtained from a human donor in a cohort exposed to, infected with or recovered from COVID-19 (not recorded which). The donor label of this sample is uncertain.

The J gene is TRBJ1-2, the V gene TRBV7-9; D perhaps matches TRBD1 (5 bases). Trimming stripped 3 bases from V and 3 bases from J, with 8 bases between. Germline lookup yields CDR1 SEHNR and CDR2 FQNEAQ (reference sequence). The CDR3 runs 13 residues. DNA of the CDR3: TGTGCCAGCAGCTTCTCGACAGACTATGGCTACACCTTC. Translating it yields CASSFSTDYGYTF.

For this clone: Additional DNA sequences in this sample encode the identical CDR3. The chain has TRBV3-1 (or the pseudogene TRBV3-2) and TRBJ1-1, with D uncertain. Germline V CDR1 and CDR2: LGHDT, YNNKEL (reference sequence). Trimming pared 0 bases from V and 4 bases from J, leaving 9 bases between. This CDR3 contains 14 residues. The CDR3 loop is CASSQDGRGTEAFF. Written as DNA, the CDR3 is TGTGCCAGCAGCCAAGACGGCCGGGGCACTGAAGCTTTCTTT.

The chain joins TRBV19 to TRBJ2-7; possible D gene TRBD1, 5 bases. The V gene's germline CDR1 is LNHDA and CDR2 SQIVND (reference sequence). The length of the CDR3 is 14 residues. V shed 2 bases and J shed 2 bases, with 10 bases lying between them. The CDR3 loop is CASSIRGGAYEQYF. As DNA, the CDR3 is TGTGCCAGTAGTATAAGGGGCGGAGCCTACGAGCAGTACTTC. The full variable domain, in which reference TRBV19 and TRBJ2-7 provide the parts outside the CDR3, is DGGITQSPKYLFRKEGQNVTLSCEQNLNHDAMYWYRQDPGQGLRLIYYSQIVNDFQKGDIAEGYSVSREKKESFPLTVTSAQKNPTAFYLCASSIRGGAYEQYFGPGTRLTVT.

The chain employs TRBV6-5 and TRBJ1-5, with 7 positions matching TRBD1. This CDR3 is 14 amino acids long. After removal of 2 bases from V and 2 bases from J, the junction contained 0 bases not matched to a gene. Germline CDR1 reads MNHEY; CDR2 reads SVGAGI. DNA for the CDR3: TGTGCCAGCAGTTACGGACAGGGCAATCAGCCCCAGCATTTT. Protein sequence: CASSYGQGNQPQHF.

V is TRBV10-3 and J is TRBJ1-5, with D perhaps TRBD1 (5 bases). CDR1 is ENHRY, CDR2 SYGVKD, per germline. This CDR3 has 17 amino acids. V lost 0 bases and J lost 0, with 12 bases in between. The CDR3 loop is CAISESGGQYSNQPQHF. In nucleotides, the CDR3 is TGTGCCATCAGTGAGTCAGGCGGACAATATAGCAATCAGCCCCAGCATTTT.

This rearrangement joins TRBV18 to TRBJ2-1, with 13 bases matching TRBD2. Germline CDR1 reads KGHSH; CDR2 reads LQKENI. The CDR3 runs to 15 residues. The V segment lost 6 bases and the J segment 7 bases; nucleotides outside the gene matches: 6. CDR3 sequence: CASSAILAGGNEQFF. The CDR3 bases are TGTGCCAGCTCGGCGATACTAGCGGGGGGGAATGAGCAGTTCTTC.

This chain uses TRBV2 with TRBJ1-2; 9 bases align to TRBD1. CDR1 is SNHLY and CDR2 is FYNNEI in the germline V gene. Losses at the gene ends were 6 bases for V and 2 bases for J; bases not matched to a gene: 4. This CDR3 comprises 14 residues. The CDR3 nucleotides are TGTGCCAGCAGATCGACAGGGGGAAACTATGGCTACACCTTC. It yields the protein CASRSTGGNYGYTF.

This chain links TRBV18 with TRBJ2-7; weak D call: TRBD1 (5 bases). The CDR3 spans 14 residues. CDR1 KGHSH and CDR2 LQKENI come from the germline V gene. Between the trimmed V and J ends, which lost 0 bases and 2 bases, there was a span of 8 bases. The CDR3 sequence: CASSPPTDPYEQYF. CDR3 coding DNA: TGTGCCAGCTCACCACCGACAGATCCCTACGAGCAGTACTTC. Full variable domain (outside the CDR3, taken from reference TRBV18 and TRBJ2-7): NAGVMQNPRHLVRRRGQEARLRCSPMKGHSHVYWYRQLPEEGLKFMVYLQKENIIDESGMPKERFSAEFPKEGPSILRIQQVVRGDSAAYFCASSPPTDPYEQYFGPGTRLTVT.

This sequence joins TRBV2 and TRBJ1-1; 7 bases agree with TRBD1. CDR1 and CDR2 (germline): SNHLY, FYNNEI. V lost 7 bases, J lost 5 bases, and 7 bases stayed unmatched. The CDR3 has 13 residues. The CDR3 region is CASKTTGETEAFF. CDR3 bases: TGTGCCAGCAAAACAACAGGGGAGACTGAAGCTTTCTTT.

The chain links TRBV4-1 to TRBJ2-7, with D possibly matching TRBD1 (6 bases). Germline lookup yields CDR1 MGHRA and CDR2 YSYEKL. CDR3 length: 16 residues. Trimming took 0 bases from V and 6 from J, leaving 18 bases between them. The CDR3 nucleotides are TGCGCCAGCAGCCAAGATAGTGTGGGGGCCCTCGCCGAGCAGTACTTC. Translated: CASSQDSVGALAEQYF.

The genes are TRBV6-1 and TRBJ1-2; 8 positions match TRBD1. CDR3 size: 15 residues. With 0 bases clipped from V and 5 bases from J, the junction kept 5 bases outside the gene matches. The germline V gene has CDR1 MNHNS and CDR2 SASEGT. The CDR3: CASSEAPGGVYGYTF. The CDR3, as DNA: TGTGCCAGCAGTGAAGCCCCAGGGGGCGTGTATGGCTACACCTTC.

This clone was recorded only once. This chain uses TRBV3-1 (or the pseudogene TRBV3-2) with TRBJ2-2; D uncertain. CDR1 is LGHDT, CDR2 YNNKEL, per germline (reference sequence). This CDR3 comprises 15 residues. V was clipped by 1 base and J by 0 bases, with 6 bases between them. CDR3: CASSQGRTNTGELFF. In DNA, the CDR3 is TGTGCCAGCAGCCAAGGGCGGACGAACACCGGGGAGCTGTTTTTT.

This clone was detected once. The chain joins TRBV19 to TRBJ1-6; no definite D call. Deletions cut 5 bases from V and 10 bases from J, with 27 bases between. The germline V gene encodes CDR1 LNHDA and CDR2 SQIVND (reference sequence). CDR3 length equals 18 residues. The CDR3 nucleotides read TGTGCCAGTAGTTTACCTAACCGACGATGGGCCAGTCAGTCACCCCTCCACTTT. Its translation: CASSLPNRRWASQSPLHF.

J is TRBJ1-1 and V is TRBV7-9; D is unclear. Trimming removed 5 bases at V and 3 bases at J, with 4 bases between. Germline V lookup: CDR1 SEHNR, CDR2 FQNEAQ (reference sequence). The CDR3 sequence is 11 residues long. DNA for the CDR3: TGTGCCAGCAGCGACTACACTGAAGCTTTCTTT. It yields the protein CASSDYTEAFF.

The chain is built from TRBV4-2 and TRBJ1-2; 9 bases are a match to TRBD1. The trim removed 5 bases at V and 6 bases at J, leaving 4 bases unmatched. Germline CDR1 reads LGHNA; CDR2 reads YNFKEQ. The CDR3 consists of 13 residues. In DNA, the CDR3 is TGTGCCAGCAGCGCCAGGACAGGGGATGGCTACACCTTC. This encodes CASSARTGDGYTF.

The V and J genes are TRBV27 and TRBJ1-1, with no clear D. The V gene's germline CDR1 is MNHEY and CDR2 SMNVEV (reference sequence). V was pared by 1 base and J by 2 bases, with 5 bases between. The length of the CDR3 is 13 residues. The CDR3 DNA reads TGTGCCAGCAGTTTATACAAAAACACTGAAGCTTTCTTT. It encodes CASSLYKNTEAFF.

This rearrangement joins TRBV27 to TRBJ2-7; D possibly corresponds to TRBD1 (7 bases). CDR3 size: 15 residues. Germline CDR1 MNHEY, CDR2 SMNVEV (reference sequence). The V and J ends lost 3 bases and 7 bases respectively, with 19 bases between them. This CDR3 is CASSFPRDRVGEQYF. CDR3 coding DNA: TGTGCCAGCAGTTTTCCGCGGGACAGAGTAGGGGAGCAGTACTTC.

CDR3 loop: CASSSRGRGAFF. The CDR3 coding sequence is TGTGCCAGCAGTTCCCGGGGGAGAGGAGCTTTCTTT. The gene calls are TRBV12-3 or TRBV12-4 and TRBJ1-1; a possible D gene is TRBD1 (5 bases). V was clipped by 4 bases and J by 10 bases, with 13 bases between them. This CDR3 contains 12 residues.

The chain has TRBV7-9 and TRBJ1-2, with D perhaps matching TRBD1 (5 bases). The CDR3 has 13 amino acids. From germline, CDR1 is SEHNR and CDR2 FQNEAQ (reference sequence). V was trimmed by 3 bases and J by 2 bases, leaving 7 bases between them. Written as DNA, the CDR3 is TGTGCCAGCAGCTTGGAGGGGAACTATGGCTACACCTTC. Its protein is CASSLEGNYGYTF.

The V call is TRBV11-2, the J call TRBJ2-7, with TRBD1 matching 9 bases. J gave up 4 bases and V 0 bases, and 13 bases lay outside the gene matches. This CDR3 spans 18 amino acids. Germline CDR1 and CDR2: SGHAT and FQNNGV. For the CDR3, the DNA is TGTGCCAGCAGCTTAGATCCACCCTCGGGACAGGGATATTACGAGCAGTACTTC. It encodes CASSLDPPSGQGYYEQYF.

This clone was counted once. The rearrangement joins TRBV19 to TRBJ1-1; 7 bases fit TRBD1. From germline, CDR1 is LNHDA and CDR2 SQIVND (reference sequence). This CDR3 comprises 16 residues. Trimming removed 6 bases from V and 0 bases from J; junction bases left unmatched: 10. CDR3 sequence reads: CASSRTGSRMNTEAFF. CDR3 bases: TGTGCCAGTAGCAGGACAGGTTCGAGGATGAACACTGAAGCTTTCTTT.

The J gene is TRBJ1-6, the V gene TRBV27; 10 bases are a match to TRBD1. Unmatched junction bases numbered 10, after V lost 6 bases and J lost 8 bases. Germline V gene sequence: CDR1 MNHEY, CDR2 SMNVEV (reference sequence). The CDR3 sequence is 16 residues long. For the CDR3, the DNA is TGTGCCAGCAGCACGGACAGGGGGGCGTGGGATTCACCCCTCCACTTT. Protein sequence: CASSTDRGAWDSPLHF.

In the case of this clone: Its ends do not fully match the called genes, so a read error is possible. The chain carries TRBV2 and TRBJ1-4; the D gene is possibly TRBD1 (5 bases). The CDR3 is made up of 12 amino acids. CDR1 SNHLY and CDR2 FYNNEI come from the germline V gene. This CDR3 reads CASSFRESTWVF. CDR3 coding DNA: TGTGCCAGCAGTTTCAGGGAATCTACGTGGGTTTTT.

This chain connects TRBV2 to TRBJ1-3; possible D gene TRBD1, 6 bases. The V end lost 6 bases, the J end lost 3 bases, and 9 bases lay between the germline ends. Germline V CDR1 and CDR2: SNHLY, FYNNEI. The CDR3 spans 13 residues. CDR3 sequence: CASRRGYGNTIYF. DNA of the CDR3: TGTGCCAGCAGAAGGGGGTATGGAAACACCATATATTTT.